A single sample is the source of the 9 T cell receptor beta chains below, sequenced in a study of spatial heterogeneity in lung cancer. TCRdb called the 5' RACE reads again in MiXCR, with one record for every CDR3 protein. The sample lists about 10,000 distinct CDR3 sequences; 4.5% to 6% were seen once. Time point described: sample taken at primary tumor resection. The sequenced material consisted of unsorted whole RNA from tumor, nontumor lung or frozen PBMC. Source: PBMCs, taken at surgery. The source of these receptors is a male donor with early-stage non-small cell lung cancer.

This clonotype is labeled as medium-sized. The CDR3 DNA reads TGTGCCAGCAGCTTGTCCGGGAGCTCCTACAATGAGCAGTTCTTC. It codes for CASSLSGSSYNEQFF. This chain uses TRBV5-4 with TRBJ2-1, with D maybe TRBD2 (6 bases). Germline CDR1 is SGHNT and CDR2 is YYREEE (reference sequence). Trimming left V 1 base short and J 0 bases short, with 8 bases between. CDR3 length equals 15 residues.

This sequence joins TRBV6-2 or TRBV6-3 and TRBJ2-7; 13 bases agree with TRBD2. The CDR3 is 17 residues long. Germline loops: CDR1 MNHEY, CDR2 SVGEGT. Losses at the gene ends were 6 bases for V and 2 bases for J; bases not matched to a gene: 10. The CDR3 loop is CASRPGLAGYVTYEQYF. CDR3 bases: TGTGCCAGCAGGCCGGGACTAGCGGGATATGTTACCTACGAGCAGTACTTC.

This rearrangement joins TRBV4-3 to TRBJ2-1; D gene unclear. The V and J ends lost 1 base and 0 bases respectively, with 13 bases between them. Germline CDR1 reads LGHNA; CDR2 reads YSLEER. The CDR3 runs 17 residues. The CDR3 is CASSQGLSSSSYNEQFF. The CDR3, as DNA: TGCGCCAGCAGCCAAGGGCTCTCATCCAGCTCCTACAATGAGCAGTTCTTC.

This clonotype was seen at least ten times. The DNA of the CDR3 is TGCAGCGTGACCGGGACGGGGGTCTACGAGCAGTACTTC. As protein: CSVTGTGVYEQYF. The gene calls are TRBV29-1 and TRBJ2-7; possibly TRBD2 for D (6 bases). Germline loops: CDR1 SQVTM, CDR2 ANQGSEA. V was pared by 6 bases and J by 3 bases, with 15 bases between. This CDR3 is built from 13 residues.

The chain joins TRBV2 to TRBJ2-1; the match to TRBD2 covers 11 bases. There are 15 residues in the CDR3. The V and J ends lost 3 bases and 7 bases, in that order; junction bases with no gene match: 5. In germline, CDR1 is SNHLY, CDR2 FYNNEI. CDR3 nucleotide sequence: TGTGCCAGCAGTGAGGCCCTAGCGGGAGGAAATGAGCAGTTCTTC. This encodes CASSEALAGGNEQFF.

This clonotype was seen at least ten times. The chain employs TRBV29-1 and TRBJ2-5, with D tentatively TRBD1 or TRBD2 (5 bases each). The germline V gene encodes CDR1 SQVTM and CDR2 ANQGSEA. V was cut by 6 bases and J by 7 bases, with 15 bases left in between. This CDR3 has 12 amino acids. CDR3 residues: CSVGTGERTQYF. In DNA, the CDR3 is TGCAGCGTGGGGACCGGGGAGAGGACCCAGTACTTC.

This clonotype is categorized as medium-sized. The chain carries TRBV18 and TRBJ2-5; D might be TRBD1 (5 bases). The V and J ends lost 0 bases and 5 bases respectively, with 7 bases between them. The CDR3 is 13 amino acids. Germline V gene lookup returns CDR1 KGHSH and CDR2 LQKENI. CDR3 in DNA: TGTGCCAGCTCACCACCCTCAGGGGAGACCCAGTACTTC. It encodes CASSPPSGETQYF.

The chain is built from TRBV10-3 and TRBJ2-7, with D perhaps matching TRBD1 or TRBD2 (6 bases each). V shed 0 bases and J shed 6 bases, with 15 bases lying between them. The germline gives CDR1 ENHRY, CDR2 SYGVKD. The CDR3 extends over 15 amino acids. CDR3: CAISESGGARGEQYF. In nucleotides, the CDR3 is TGTGCCATCAGTGAGTCGGGGGGCGCCCGGGGCGAGCAGTACTTC.

The V call is TRBV3-1, the J call TRBJ2-7; D is unresolved. V lost 1 base and J 0 bases, leaving 1 base between the germline ends. The germline CDR1 and CDR2 sequences are LGHDT and YNNKEL (reference sequence). The CDR3 runs to 12 residues. Written as DNA, the CDR3 is TGTGCCAGCAGCCAAGTCTCCTACGAGCAGTACTTC. Protein: CASSQVSYEQYF.